This T cell receptor (beta chain) derives from a study of cytomegalovirus exposure and HLA in healthy donors. Method: immunoSEQ multiplex PCR; TCRdb's copy keeps in-frame clones and lacks some. The table shows 110,000 or so clones, with approximately 96% occurring only once. Germline V gene lookup returns CDR1 MDHEN and CDR2 SYDVKM. Trimming removed 2 bases from V and 2 bases from J, with 10 bases in between. The CDR3 loop spans 15 amino acids. As to this clone: The antigen is undetermined.

General study findings and limits: The study recorded 150 to 200 TCR beta chains that were cytomegalovirus-associated. One later analysis, an examination of the approximately 120 validation repertoires, found that first-cohort TCR clusters tended to co-occur in them.

The rearrangement joins TRBV28 to TRBJ1-3, with D hard to call. This receptor was obtained from a woman aged 18-29 years in good health and CMV-seronegative. The sample consisted of PBMCs. The CDR3 reads CASSLVSRPGNTIYF. The CDR3 DNA is TGTGCCAGCAGTTTAGTCTCGCGTCCTGGAAACACCATATATTTT.